The 5 T cell receptor beta chains listed next were all sequenced from one sample in a study of blood T cell repertoires in COVID-19 (dated by TCRdb to about 2020). The library was prepared using the immunoSEQ multiplex PCR assay. Held by TCRdb, this immuneACCESS table contains in-frame sequences only and omits some clones. Under half of the omission traces to an unresolved V gene where checked; the cause of the rest is unknown. The table for this sample lists about 160,000 clones; 90% to 95% of them were counted only once. The top ten constitute roughly 4.8% of the sample. Sequencing used peripheral blood. The receptor source for this set is a woman aged 45-59 years with acute or convalescent COVID-19.

The rearrangement uses TRBV13 and TRBJ2-1; D is unresolved. The CDR3 is 13 amino acids. Germline V CDR1 and CDR2: PRHDT, FYEKMQ (reference sequence). The V end was cut by 2 bases, the J end by 8 bases, with 10 bases between. The CDR3 protein is CASSLLQIDEQFF. DNA for the CDR3: TGTGCCAGCAGCTTACTACAGATCGATGAGCAGTTCTTC.

The chain uses TRBV5-5 and TRBJ2-6; 7 bases fit TRBD1. The trim removed 4 bases at V and 0 bases at J, leaving 13 bases unmatched. CDR1 SGHKS and CDR2 YYEKEE come from the germline V gene (reference sequence). This CDR3 spans 19 amino acids. This CDR3 is CASSANMGTALSGANVLTF. The CDR3 DNA reads TGTGCCAGCAGCGCAAACATGGGGACAGCACTCTCTGGGGCCAACGTCCTGACTTTC.

The chain carries TRBV5-6 and TRBJ2-1; D unresolved. In germline, CDR1 is SGHDT, CDR2 YYEEEE. The CDR3 loop spans 14 amino acids. Trimming took off 0 bases at V and 3 bases at J, with 7 bases between the two ends. In nucleotides, the CDR3 is TGTGCCAGCAGCTTGGGACAATTCTACAATGAGCAGTTCTTC. As protein: CASSLGQFYNEQFF.

The chain's CDR3 is CATSDTREGGYEQYF. The DNA for the CDR3 is TGTGCCACCAGTGATACCCGGGAGGGGGGCTACGAGCAGTACTTC. This chain joins TRBV24-1 and TRBJ2-7; 8 positions agree with TRBD2. The CDR3 loop spans 15 amino acids. Trimming at V came to 3 bases and at J to 3 bases, leaving 6 bases not matched to a gene. Germline V gene lookup returns CDR1 KGHDR and CDR2 SFDVKD.

The CDR3 reads CASSPLTGRYGYTF. CDR3 coding DNA: TGTGCCAGTAGTCCATTGACAGGTCGTTATGGCTACACCTTC. The chain joins TRBV19 to TRBJ1-2; D is possibly TRBD1 (6 bases). CDR1 and CDR2 from the germline V gene are LNHDA and SQIVND (reference sequence). With 5 bases removed from V and 5 bases from J, the gap between germline ends came to 15 bases. The CDR3 spans 14 residues.